These T cell receptor beta chains were read from a single sample in a study of CD8+ T cells in alopecia areata. Method: immunoSEQ multiplex PCR; TCRdb's copy keeps in-frame clones and lacks some. The sample holds 200,000 to 250,000 clones, 64% seen once. The sequencing used CD4+ T cells sorted from blood, collected at week 4, from a patient treated with tofacitinib. These receptors all come from a human donor with alopecia areata. Both conserved end residues are part of each CDR3. The order of the fields is CDR3 protein, CDR3 DNA, clone size, J gene, V gene, D gene. The D gene is left open where the match is weak. Size values are once, few and many counts, or a class for expanded clones, and some rows have none.

CAISDYGAHTDTQYF TGTGCCATCAGTGACTATGGGGCCCACACAGATACGCAGTATTTT few TRBJ2-3 TRBV10-3 -
CSAHADGRGKLFF TGCAGCGCCCATGCCGATGGGAGGGGAAAACTGTTTTTT - TRBJ1-4 TRBV29-1 -
CASSLEVSSYNSPLHF TGTGCCAGCAGCTTAGAGGTCAGCTCCTATAATTCACCCCTCCACTTT few TRBJ1-6 TRBV7-2 -
CAWSVQMNTEAFF TGTGCCTGGAGTGTCCAGATGAACACTGAAGCTTTCTTT - TRBJ1-1 TRBV30 -
CASSQGSVNYGYTF TGTGCCAGCAGCCAAGGGTCTGTAAACTATGGCTACACCTTC - TRBJ1-2 TRBV4-2 -
CASSSTELSNQPQHF TGTGCCAGCTCCTCGACAGAACTTAGCAATCAGCCCCAGCATTTT - TRBJ1-5 TRBV18 -
CASSQERFNQPQHF TGCGCCAGCAGCCAAGAACGGTTTAATCAGCCCCAGCATTTT - TRBJ1-5 TRBV4-3 -
CSVEVGGNGQPQHF TGCAGCGTTGAAGTTGGAGGGAATGGTCAGCCCCAGCATTTT - TRBJ1-5 TRBV29-1 -
CASSRTGPGETQYF TGTGCCAGCAGCCGAACCGGACCAGGAGAGACCCAGTACTTC once TRBJ2-5 TRBV9 -
CASSSGGTAQYF TGTGCCAGCAGCTCCGGTGGGACAGCGCAGTATTTT - TRBJ2-3 TRBV7-8 TRBD1
CASSQGGQGGTEAFF TGCGCCAGCAGCCAAGGGGGACAGGGGGGCACTGAAGCTTTCTTT few TRBJ1-1 TRBV4-3 TRBD1
CASSLRPKTSGGARTGELFF TGTGCCAGCAGTTTACGGCCAAAGACTAGCGGGGGGGCGAGGACCGGGGAGCTGTTTTTT - TRBJ2-2 TRBV27 TRBD2
CASSQAGGAADTQYF TGCGCCAGCAGCCAGGCGGGGGGGGCAGCGGATACGCAGTATTTT - TRBJ2-3 TRBV4-1 TRBD2
CSVDEQALNTEAFF TGCAGCGTTGACGAGCAGGCCTTGAACACTGAAGCTTTCTTT few TRBJ1-1 TRBV29-1 -
CAWRQRMNTEAFF TGTGCCTGGAGACAGAGGATGAACACTGAAGCTTTCTTT few TRBJ1-1 TRBV30 -
CSVLVAPKAFF TGCAGTGTTCTCGTGGCGCCCAAAGCTTTCTTT - TRBJ1-1 TRBV20-1 -
CSVAASYGYTF TGCAGCGTTGCAGCCTCCTATGGCTACACCTTC few TRBJ1-2 TRBV29-1 -
CASSRSWNTGELFF TGTGCCAGCAGCCGATCCTGGAACACCGGGGAGCTGTTTTTT - TRBJ2-2 TRBV11-2 -
CSVTGGRGYEQYF TGCAGCGTGACAGGGGGCAGAGGGTACGAGCAGTACTTC few TRBJ2-7 TRBV29-1 TRBD1
CASSLPYRGYTDTQYF TGTGCCAGCAGCTTGCCTTATCGGGGGTACACAGATACGCAGTATTTT - TRBJ2-3 TRBV5-6 -
CASSLRTGNEKLFF TGTGCCAGCAGCTTAAGGACAGGGAATGAAAAACTGTTTTTT - TRBJ1-4 TRBV7-2 TRBD1
CSGGGDGYTF TGCAGCGGGGGCGGCGATGGCTACACCTTC few TRBJ1-2 TRBV29-1 -
CASSVEGSGANVLTF TGTGCCAGCAGCGTAGAAGGCTCTGGGGCCAACGTCCTGACTTTC - TRBJ2-6 TRBV9 -
CASSFNGQGGETQYF TGTGCCAGCAGTTTTAACGGACAGGGTGGGGAGACCCAGTACTTC - TRBJ2-5 TRBV27 TRBD1
CSVERGSSTEAFF TGCAGCGTTGAAAGGGGATCCAGCACTGAAGCTTTCTTT - TRBJ1-1 TRBV29-1 -
CAWSPGAEQYF TGTGCCTGGAGCCCCGGGGCGGAGCAGTACTTC - TRBJ2-7 TRBV30 -
CASSLRENTEAFF TGTGCCAGCAGCTTACGTGAGAACACTGAAGCTTTCTTT - TRBJ1-1 TRBV7-8 -
CASSETGDYGYTF TGTGCCAGCAGTGAGACGGGGGACTATGGCTACACCTTC - TRBJ1-2 TRBV2 -
CASSWGGLYQETQYF TGTGCCAGCAGTTGGGGCGGGCTGTACCAAGAGACCCAGTACTTC - TRBJ2-5 TRBV27 -
CASSLSRTGTGELFF TGTGCCAGCAGCCTCTCGCGAACCGGGACCGGGGAGCTGTTTTTT - TRBJ2-2 TRBV11-2 -
CSASVEGQPQHF TGCAGCGCTTCAGTCGAGGGGCAGCCCCAGCATTTT few TRBJ1-5 TRBV29-1 -
CASSLGFVFDSPLHF TGTGCCAGCAGCCTGGGTTTCGTCTTTGATTCACCCCTCCACTTT few TRBJ1-6 TRBV27 -
CASRGGAGETQYF TGCGCCAGCCGAGGGGGCGCGGGGGAGACCCAGTACTTC few TRBJ2-5 TRBV10-1 -
CASSVGGPYEQYF TGTGCCAGCAGTGTAGGGGGGCCCTACGAGCAGTACTTC - TRBJ2-7 TRBV2 -
CASSGPGQGPNQPQHF TGTGCCAGCAGTGGACCGGGACAGGGACCGAATCAGCCCCAGCATTTT - TRBJ1-5 TRBV25-1 TRBD1
CASGSQGEGYGYTF TGTGCCAGCGGCTCACAGGGGGAGGGCTATGGCTACACCTTC - TRBJ1-2 TRBV2 TRBD1
CASSLQPSGGKGETQYF TGCGCCAGCAGCTTGCAGCCCTCGGGCGGTAAGGGGGAGACCCAGTACTTC - TRBJ2-5 TRBV5-1 -